This TCR beta chain was observed in a study of T cell responses to AZD1222 COVID-19 vaccine. Here immunoSEQ multiplex PCR was the method, and the copy in TCRdb shows in-frame clones only, minus some. The sample gives more than 110,000 clones, 91% of which show up once; around 2.8% is in the top ten. This clone was picked up one time. Antigen unknown. V lost 5 bases to trimming and J lost 3 bases; unmatched junction nucleotides: 9. The CDR3 is 15 amino acids. Germline loops: CDR1 SEHNR, CDR2 FQNEAQ (reference sequence). Study findings and constraints: Spike was spanned by vaccine-associated CD4 TCRs, which were dominant at 160-218 and 743-854.

This sequence joins TRBV7-9 and TRBJ2-7; 8 nucleotides agree with TRBD2. The source is an adult in good health. Here the sequenced sample was peripheral blood, taken on day 0 of AZD1222 vaccination. CDR3 protein: CASSKPGTSDYEQYF. In nucleotides, the CDR3 is TGTGCCAGCAGCAAACCCGGGACTAGTGACTACGAGCAGTACTTC.